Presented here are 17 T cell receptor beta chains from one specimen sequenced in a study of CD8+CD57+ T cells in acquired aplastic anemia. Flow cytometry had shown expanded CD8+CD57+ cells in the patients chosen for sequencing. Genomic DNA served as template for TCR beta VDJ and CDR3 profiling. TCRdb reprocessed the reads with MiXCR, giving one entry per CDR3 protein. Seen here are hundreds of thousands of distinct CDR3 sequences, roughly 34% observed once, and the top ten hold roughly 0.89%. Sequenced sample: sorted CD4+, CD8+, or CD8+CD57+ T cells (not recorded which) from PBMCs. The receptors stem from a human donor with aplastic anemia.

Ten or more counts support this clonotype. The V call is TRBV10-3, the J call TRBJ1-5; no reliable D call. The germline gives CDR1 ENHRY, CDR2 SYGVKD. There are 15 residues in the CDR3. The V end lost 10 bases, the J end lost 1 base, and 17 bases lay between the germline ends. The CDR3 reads CATIPGLGSNQPQHF. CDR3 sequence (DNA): TGTGCCACAATTCCTGGGCTAGGGAGCAATCAGCCCCAGCATTTT.

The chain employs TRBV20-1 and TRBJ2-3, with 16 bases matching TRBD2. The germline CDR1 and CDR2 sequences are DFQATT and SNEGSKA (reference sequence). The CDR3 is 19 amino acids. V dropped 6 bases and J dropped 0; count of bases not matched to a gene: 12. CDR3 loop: CSANGTSGRAAVSTDTQYF. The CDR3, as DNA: TGCAGTGCCAACGGGACTAGCGGGAGGGCCGCGGTAAGCACAGATACGCAGTATTTT.

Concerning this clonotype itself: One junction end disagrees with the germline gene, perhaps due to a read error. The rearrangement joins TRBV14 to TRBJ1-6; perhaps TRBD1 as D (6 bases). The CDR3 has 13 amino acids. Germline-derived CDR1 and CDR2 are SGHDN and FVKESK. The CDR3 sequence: CASSLTGDSPPHF. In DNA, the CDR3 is TGTGCCAGCAGCTTGACAGGCGATTCACCCCCCCACTTT.

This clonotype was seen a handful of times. The DNA of the CDR3 is TGTGCCAGCAGGGAGACAGGGGGCGGCTACACCTTC. It translates to CASRETGGGYTF. The chain combines TRBV2 with TRBJ1-2; TRBD1 matches 10 bases. The germline CDR1 and CDR2 sequences are SNHLY and FYNNEI. The length of the CDR3 is 12 residues. The junction had 3 bases not matched to a gene; V was cut back by 6 bases and J by 8 bases.

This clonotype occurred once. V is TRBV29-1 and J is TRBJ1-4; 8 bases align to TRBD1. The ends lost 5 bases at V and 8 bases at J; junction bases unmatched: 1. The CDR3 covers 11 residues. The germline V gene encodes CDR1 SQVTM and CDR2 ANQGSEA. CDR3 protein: CSVHRGEKLFF. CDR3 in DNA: TGCAGCGTTCACAGGGGGGAAAAACTGTTTTTT. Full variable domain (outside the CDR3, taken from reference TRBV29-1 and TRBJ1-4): SAVISQKPSRDICQRGTSLTIQCQVDSQVTMMFWYRQQPGQSLTLIATANQGSEATYESGFVIDKFPISRPNLTFSTLTVSNMSPEDSSIYLCSVHRGEKLFFGSGTQLSVL.

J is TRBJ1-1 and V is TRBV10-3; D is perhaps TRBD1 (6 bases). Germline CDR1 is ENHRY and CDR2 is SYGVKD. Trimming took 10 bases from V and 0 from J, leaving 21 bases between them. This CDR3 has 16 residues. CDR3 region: CASRAPGTWLNTEAFF. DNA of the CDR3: TGTGCCAGCAGGGCCCCCGGGACATGGTTGAACACTGAAGCTTTCTTT.

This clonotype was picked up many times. The CDR3 nucleotides read TGTGCCAGCAGCCACGGGGACAGAGAGGACGGCTACACCTTC. The encoded protein is CASSHGDREDGYTF. The J gene is TRBJ1-2, the V gene TRBV3-1, with 7 nucleotides matching TRBD1. The CDR3 loop spans 14 amino acids. Per germline, CDR1 LGHDT and CDR2 YNNKEL (reference sequence). After removal of 3 bases from V and 8 bases from J, the junction contained 9 bases not matched to a gene. The whole variable domain, remainder taken from reference TRBV3-1 and TRBJ1-2, is DTAVSQTPKYLVTQMGNDKSIKCEQNLGHDTMYWYKQDSKKFLKIMFSYNNKELIINETVPNRFSPKSPDKAHLNLHINSLELGDSAVYFCASSHGDREDGYTFGSGTRLTVV.

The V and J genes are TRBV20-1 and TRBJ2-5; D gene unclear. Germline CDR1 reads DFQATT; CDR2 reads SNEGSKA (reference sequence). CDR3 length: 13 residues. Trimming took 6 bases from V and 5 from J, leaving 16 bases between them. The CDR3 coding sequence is TGCAGTGCCACCCGGACGGCCAGGGAGACCCAGTACTTC. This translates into CSATRTARETQYF.

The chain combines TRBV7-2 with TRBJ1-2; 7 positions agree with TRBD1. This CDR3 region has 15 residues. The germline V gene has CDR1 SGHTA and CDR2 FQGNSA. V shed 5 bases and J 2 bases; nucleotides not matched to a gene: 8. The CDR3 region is CASSLQGQENYGYTF. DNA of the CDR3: TGTGCCAGCAGCCTTCAAGGACAGGAGAACTATGGCTACACCTTC. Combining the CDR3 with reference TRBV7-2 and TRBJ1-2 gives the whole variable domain GAGVSQSPSNKVTEKGKDVELRCDPISGHTALYWYRQSLGQGLEFLIYFQGNSAPDKSGLPSDRFSAERTGGSVSTLTIQRTQQEDSAVYLCASSLQGQENYGYTFGSGTRLTVV.

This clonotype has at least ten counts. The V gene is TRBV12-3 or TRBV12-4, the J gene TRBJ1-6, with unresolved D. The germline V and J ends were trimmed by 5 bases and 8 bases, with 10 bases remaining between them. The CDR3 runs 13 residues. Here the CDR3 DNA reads TGTGCCAGCAGTGACCCCACGGATTCACCCCTCCACTTT. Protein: CASSDPTDSPLHF.

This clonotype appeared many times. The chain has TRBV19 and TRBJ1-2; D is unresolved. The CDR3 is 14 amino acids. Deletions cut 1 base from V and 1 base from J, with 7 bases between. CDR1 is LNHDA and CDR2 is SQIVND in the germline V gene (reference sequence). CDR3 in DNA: TGTGCCAGTAGTATAGCTAGAGTTAACTATGGCTACACCTTC. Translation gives CASSIARVNYGYTF.

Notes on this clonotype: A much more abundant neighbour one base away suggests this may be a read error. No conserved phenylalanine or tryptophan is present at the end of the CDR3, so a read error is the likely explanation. Written as DNA, the CDR3 is TGCAGTGCTAGAGTCGGGAATGGATACGAGCAGTACTCC. The encoded protein is CSARVGNGYEQYS. The genes are TRBV20-1 and TRBJ2-7; D possibly corresponds to TRBD2 (5 bases). The CDR3 is made up of 13 amino acids. The V and J ends lost 1 base and 4 bases respectively, with 11 bases between them. The V gene's germline CDR1 is DFQATT and CDR2 SNEGSKA (reference sequence).

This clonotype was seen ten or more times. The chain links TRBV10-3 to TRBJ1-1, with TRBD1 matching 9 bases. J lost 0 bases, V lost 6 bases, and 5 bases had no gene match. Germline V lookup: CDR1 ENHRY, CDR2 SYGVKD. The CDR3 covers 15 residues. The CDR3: CAIRRDRVLNTEAFF. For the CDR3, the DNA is TGTGCCATCAGGAGGGACAGGGTCTTGAACACTGAAGCTTTCTTT.

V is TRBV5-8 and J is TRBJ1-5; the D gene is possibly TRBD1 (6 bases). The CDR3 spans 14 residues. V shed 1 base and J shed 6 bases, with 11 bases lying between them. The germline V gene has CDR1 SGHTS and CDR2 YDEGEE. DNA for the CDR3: TGTGCCAGCAGCTTGAGTCAGGGGTTTCAGCCCCAGCATTTT. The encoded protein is CASSLSQGFQPQHF. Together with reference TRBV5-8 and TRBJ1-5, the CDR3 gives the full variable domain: EAGVTQSPTHLIKTRGQQATLRCSPISGHTSVYWYQQALGLGLQFLLWYDEGEERNRGNFPPRFSGRQFPNYSSELNVNALELEDSALYLCASSLSQGFQPQHFGDGTRLSIL.

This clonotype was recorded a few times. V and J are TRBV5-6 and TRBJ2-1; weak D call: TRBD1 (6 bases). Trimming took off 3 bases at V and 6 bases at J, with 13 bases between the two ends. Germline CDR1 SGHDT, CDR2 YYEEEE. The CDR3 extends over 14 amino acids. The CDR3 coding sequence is TGTGCCAGCAGCTCCCTACAGGGTATCAATGAGCAGTTCTTC. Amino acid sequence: CASSSLQGINEQFF.

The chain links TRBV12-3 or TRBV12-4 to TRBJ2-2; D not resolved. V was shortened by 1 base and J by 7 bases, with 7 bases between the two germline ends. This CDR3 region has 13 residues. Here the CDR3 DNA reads TGTGCCAGCAGTTTAGGCTCCGGCGGGGAGCTGTTTTTT. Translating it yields CASSLGSGGELFF.

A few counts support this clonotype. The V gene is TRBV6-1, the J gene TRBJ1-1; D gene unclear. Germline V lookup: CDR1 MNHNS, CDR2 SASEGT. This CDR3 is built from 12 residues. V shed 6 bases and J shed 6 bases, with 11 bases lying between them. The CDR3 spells CASRDRVAEAFF. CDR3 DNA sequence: TGTGCCAGCAGGGACCGGGTCGCTGAAGCTTTCTTT.